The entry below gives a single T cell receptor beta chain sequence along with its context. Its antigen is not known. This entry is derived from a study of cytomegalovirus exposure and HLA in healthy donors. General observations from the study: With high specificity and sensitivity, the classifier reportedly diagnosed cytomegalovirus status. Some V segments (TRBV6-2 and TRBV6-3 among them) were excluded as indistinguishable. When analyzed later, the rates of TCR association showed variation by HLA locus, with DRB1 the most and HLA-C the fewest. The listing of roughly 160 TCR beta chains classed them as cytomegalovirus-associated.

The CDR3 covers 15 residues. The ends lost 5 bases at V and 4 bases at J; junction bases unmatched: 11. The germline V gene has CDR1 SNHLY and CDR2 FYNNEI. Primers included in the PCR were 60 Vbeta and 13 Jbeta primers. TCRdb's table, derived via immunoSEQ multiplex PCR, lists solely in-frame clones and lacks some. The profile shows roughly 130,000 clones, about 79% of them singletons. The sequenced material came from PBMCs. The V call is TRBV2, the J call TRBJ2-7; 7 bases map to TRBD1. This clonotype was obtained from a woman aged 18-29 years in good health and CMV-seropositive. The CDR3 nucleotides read TGTGCCAGCAGTTCGACCGGGACAGACCTTTACGAGCAGTACTTC. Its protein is CASSSTGTDLYEQYF.